The clone carrying this TCR beta chain was counted many times. Building the TCR beta libraries relied on iRepertoire HTBI primers, and CDR3 regions underwent Arm-PCR. One entry per CDR3 protein, called by TCRdb with MiXCR from the multiplex PCR reads. This table holds a few hundred thousand distinct CDR3 sequences, 12% found once. The germline V and J ends were trimmed by 5 bases and 6 bases, with 17 bases remaining between them. Germline V gene data show CDR1 as MDHEN and CDR2 as SYDVKM. CDR3 length: 15 residues. The time point was: newly diagnosed GD, antithyroid drugs for less than 3 months. Construction of the TCR library relied on RNA isolated from PBMCs. This entry comes from a study of regulatory T cells in long-lasting Graves disease. This sample was shared with a second study, whose subject was T cells in Graves' hyperthyroidism and ophthalmopathy.

V gene TRBV28 combines with J gene TRBJ2-1, with D tentatively TRBD1 (7 bases). The material sequenced was peripheral blood mononuclear cells (PBMCs), taken at new diagnosis, from a patient treated with antithyroid drugs. The receptor's source is a woman in her late teens or twenties with Graves disease. This chain's CDR3 is CASSTRGDRLNEQFF. The CDR3 DNA reads TGTGCCAGCAGTACCAGGGGGGACAGACTCAATGAGCAGTTCTTC.